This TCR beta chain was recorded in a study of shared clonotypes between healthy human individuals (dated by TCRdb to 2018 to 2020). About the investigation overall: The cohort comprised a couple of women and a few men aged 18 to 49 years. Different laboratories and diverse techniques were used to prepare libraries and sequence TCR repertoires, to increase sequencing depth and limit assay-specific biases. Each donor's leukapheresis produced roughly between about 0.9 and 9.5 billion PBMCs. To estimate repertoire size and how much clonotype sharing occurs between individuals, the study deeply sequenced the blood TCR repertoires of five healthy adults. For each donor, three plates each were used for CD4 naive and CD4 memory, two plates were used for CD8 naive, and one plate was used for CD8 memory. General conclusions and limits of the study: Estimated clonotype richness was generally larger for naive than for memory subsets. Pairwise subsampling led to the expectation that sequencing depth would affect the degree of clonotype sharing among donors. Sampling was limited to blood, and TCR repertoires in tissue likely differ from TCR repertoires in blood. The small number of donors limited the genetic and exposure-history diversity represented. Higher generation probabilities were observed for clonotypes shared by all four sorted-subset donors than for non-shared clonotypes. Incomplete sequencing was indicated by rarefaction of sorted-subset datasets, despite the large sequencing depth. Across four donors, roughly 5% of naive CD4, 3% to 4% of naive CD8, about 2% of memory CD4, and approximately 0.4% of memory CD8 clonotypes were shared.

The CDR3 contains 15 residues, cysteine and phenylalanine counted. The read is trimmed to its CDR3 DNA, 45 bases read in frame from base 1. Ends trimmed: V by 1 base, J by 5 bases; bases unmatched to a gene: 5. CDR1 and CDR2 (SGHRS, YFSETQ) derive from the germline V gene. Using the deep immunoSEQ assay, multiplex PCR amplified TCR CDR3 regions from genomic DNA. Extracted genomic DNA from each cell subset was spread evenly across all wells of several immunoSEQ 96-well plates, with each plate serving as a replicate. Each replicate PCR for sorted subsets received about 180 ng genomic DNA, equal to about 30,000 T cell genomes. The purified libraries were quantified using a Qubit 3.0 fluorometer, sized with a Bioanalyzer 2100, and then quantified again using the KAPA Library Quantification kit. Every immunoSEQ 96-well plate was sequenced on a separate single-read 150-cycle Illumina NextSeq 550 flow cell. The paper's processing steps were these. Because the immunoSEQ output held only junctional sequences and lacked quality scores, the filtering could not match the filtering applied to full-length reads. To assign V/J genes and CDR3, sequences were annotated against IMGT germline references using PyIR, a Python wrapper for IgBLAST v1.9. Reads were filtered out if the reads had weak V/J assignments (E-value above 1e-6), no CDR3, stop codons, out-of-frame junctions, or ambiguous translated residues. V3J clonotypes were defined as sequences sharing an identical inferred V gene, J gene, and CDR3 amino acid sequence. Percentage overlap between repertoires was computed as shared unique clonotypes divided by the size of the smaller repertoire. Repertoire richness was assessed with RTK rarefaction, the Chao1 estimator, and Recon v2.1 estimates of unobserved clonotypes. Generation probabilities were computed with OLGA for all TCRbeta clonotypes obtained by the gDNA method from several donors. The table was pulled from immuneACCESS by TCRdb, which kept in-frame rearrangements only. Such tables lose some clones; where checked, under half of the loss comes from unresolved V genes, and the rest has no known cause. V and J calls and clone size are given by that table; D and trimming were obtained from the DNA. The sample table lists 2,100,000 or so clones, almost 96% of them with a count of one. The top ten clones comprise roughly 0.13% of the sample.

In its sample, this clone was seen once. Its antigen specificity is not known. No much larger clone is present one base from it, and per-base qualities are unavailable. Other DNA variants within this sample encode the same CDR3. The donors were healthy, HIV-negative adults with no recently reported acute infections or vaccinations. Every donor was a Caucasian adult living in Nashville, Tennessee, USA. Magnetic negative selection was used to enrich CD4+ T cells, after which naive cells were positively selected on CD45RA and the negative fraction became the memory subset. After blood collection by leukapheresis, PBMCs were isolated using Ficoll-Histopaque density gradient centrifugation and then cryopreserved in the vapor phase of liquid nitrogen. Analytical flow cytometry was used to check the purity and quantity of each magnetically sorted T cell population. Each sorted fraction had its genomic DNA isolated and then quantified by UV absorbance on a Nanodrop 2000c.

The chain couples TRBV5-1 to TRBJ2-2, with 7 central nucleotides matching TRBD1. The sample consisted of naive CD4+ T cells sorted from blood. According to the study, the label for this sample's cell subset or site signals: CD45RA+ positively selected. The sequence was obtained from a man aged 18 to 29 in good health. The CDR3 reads CASSLTGDGTGELFF. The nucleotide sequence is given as TGCGCCAGCAGCTTGACAGGGGACGGAACCGGGGAGCTGTTTTTT.